The source of this T cell receptor beta chain is a study of shared clonotypes between healthy human individuals. CDR3 length: 16 residues. Germline V gene lookup returns CDR1 SGDLS and CDR2 YYNGEE. J gave up 8 bases and V 4 bases, and 15 bases lay outside the gene matches. Positively selected for CCR7, the CD45RO-negative cells used as naive CD8 cells excluded terminally differentiated effector memory CD45RA+ cells. Measured with immunoSEQ multiplex PCR; TCRdb has only the in-frame clones, and not every one. This table has over 2,000,000 clones, around 95% appearing once. The rearrangement joins TRBV9 to TRBJ1-2; TRBD1 aligns across 9 bases. The sequence derives from a man aged 18 to 29 in good health. Some clones in this sample may be carry-over from other donors' samples. The sample consisted of naive CD8+ T cells from PBMCs. CDR3 DNA sequence: TGTGCCAGCAGCCTAGACCCGAGACAGGGGGTAGAAGGCTACACCTTC. Amino acid sequence: CASSLDPRQGVEGYTF. The full variable domain, with the rest looked up from reference TRBV9 and TRBJ1-2, is DSGVTQTPKHLITATGQRVTLRCSPRSGDLSVYWYQQSLDQGLQFLIQYYNGEERAKGNILERFSAQQFPDLHSELNLSSLELGDSALYFCASSLDPRQGVEGYTFGSGTRLTVV.